These T cell receptor beta chains were read from a single sample in a study of blood T cell repertoires in COVID-19. TCRdb's table, derived via immunoSEQ multiplex PCR, lists solely in-frame clones and lacks some. This sample has 230,000 or so clones, with roughly 79% found just once. The sample comprised peripheral blood. The receptors originated from a woman of 80 years or more with COVID-19, enrolled during active disease. Each CDR3 is given with its conserved first and last residue. A D gene is named only where the DNA matches it firmly. Only some rows state a clone size, as once, few, many or a class for expanded clones.

CDR3: CASSLGVGPGETQYF
DNA: TGTGCCAGCAGCTTAGGAGTGGGGCCCGGGGAGACCCAGTACTTC
V: TRBV7-8
J: TRBJ2-5
size: -
D: -

CDR3: CASHREDYGYTF
DNA: TGTGCCAGCCACAGGGAAGACTATGGCTACACCTTC
V: TRBV5-4
J: TRBJ1-2
size: -
D: -

CDR3: CASRFKAGNTEAFF
DNA: TGTGCCAGCAGATTCAAGGCAGGGAACACTGAAGCTTTCTTT
V: TRBV7-8
J: TRBJ1-1
size: -
D: -

CDR3: CASSLVQGAGEQYF
DNA: TGTGCCAGCAGCTTAGTACAGGGGGCGGGAGAGCAGTACTTC
V: TRBV7-2
J: TRBJ2-7
size: -
D: TRBD1

CDR3: CASSPRQGAGEQYF
DNA: TGTGCCAGCAGCCCTCGACAGGGGGCGGGGGAGCAGTACTTC
V: TRBV3-1/TRBV3-2
J: TRBJ2-7
size: -
D: TRBD1

CDR3: CASGGQGNTEAFF
DNA: TGTGCCAGTGGGGGACAGGGGAACACTGAAGCTTTCTTT
V: TRBV7-2
J: TRBJ1-1
size: few
D: TRBD1

CDR3: CASSQRGGEQYF
DNA: TGTGCCAGCAGCCAACGGGGAGGCGAGCAGTACTTC
V: TRBV3-1/TRBV3-2
J: TRBJ2-7
size: -
D: -

CDR3: CASSLVGGGIGYGYTF
DNA: TGCGCCAGCAGCTTGGTGGGGGGAGGGATCGGCTATGGCTACACCTTC
V: TRBV5-1
J: TRBJ1-2
size: -
D: -

CDR3: CASQFLGRDAEAFF
DNA: TGTGCCAGCCAATTCCTAGGAAGAGATGCTGAAGCTTTCTTT
V: TRBV6-6
J: TRBJ1-1
size: once
D: -

CDR3: CASSLGQGASYEQYF
DNA: TGTGCCAGCAGCTTGGGACAGGGGGCCAGCTACGAGCAGTACTTC
V: TRBV5-5
J: TRBJ2-7
size: -
D: TRBD1

CDR3: CASTGGGDTQYF
DNA: TGTGCCAGCACCGGGGGAGGAGATACGCAGTATTTT
V: TRBV6-6
J: TRBJ2-3
size: few
D: -

CDR3: CASSRGSSEEQYF
DNA: TGTGCCAGCAGCCGAGGGTCTTCAGAGGAGCAGTACTTC
V: TRBV7-3
J: TRBJ2-7
size: -
D: -

CDR3: CASSEAGGTEAFF
DNA: TGTGCCAGCAGTGAGGCAGGGGGTACTGAAGCTTTCTTT
V: TRBV25-1
J: TRBJ1-1
size: -
D: TRBD1

CDR3: CASSVAIQERDAEAFF
DNA: TGTGCCAGCAGCGTAGCTATACAGGAGCGGGACGCTGAAGCTTTCTTT
V: TRBV9
J: TRBJ1-1
size: few
D: -

CDR3: CASSFVTGQGNTEAFF
DNA: TGTGCCAGCAGCTTTGTGACAGGCCAGGGGAACACTGAAGCTTTCTTT
V: TRBV11-2
J: TRBJ1-1
size: -
D: -

CDR3: CASSRGGETQYF
DNA: TGTGCTAGCAGCCGTGGCGGAGAGACCCAGTACTTC
V: TRBV7-7
J: TRBJ2-5
size: -
D: -

CDR3: CASSKRYPGDRSSNQPQHF
DNA: TGTGCCAGTTCCAAACGTTATCCCGGGGACAGGAGTAGCAATCAGCCCCAGCATTTT
V: TRBV28
J: TRBJ1-5
size: -
D: TRBD1

CDR3: CASSQTLRSSNTEAFF
DNA: TGTGCCAGCAGCCAAACCCTCCGGTCCTCGAACACTGAAGCTTTCTTT
V: TRBV16
J: TRBJ1-1
size: -
D: -

CDR3: CASSVKWGQTEAFF
DNA: TGTGCCAGCAGCGTAAAGTGGGGGCAAACTGAAGCTTTCTTT
V: TRBV6-5
J: TRBJ1-1
size: -
D: -

CDR3: CASTGQGRNTEAFF
DNA: TGTGCCAGCACCGGACAGGGCCGGAACACTGAAGCTTTCTTT
V: TRBV2
J: TRBJ1-1
size: few
D: TRBD1

CDR3: CASSKRTGSGYTF
DNA: TGTGCCAGCAGTAAAAGGACAGGGAGTGGCTACACCTTC
V: TRBV2
J: TRBJ1-2
size: -
D: TRBD1

CDR3: CASSEPTVRQPQHF
DNA: TGTGCCAGCAGTGAACCGACAGTCCGGCAGCCCCAGCATTTT
V: TRBV6-1
J: TRBJ1-5
size: -
D: -

CDR3: CASSPGQSKGYTF
DNA: TGTGCCAGCAGCCCAGGACAGTCTAAGGGCTACACCTTC
V: TRBV9
J: TRBJ1-2
size: few
D: -

CDR3: CASSLDAGQDASGANVLTF
DNA: TGTGCCAGCAGCTTAGACGCGGGACAGGATGCCTCTGGGGCCAACGTCCTGACTTTC
V: TRBV28
J: TRBJ2-6
size: -
D: TRBD1

CDR3: CASSTTGGPNQPQHF
DNA: TGTGCCAGTAGTACCACGGGGGGGCCCAATCAGCCCCAGCATTTT
V: TRBV19
J: TRBJ1-5
size: once
D: -

CDR3: CASSLLGAAYGQYF
DNA: TGTGCCAGCAGCTTACTCGGTGCCGCCTACGGGCAGTACTTC
V: TRBV7-2
J: TRBJ2-7
size: few
D: -

CDR3: CASSFRGVAFF
DNA: TGTGCCAGCAGTTTCCGAGGAGTAGCTTTCTTT
V: TRBV6-5
J: TRBJ1-1
size: -
D: -

CDR3: CASSLNRGFGYTF
DNA: TGTGCCAGCAGCTTGAACAGGGGTTTTGGCTACACCTTC
V: TRBV11-2
J: TRBJ1-2
size: once
D: TRBD1

CDR3: CASIILAGGHGEQFF
DNA: TGTGCCAGCATAATACTAGCGGGGGGGCACGGTGAGCAGTTCTTC
V: TRBV2
J: TRBJ2-1
size: once
D: TRBD2

CDR3: CAWSATLSGGPRKQFF
DNA: TGTGCCTGGAGTGCCACCTTGTCGGGGGGGCCTAGGAAGCAGTTCTTC
V: TRBV30
J: TRBJ2-1
size: once
D: TRBD2

CDR3: CASSERMGYTF
DNA: TGTGCCAGCAGTGAGCGGATGGGCTACACCTTC
V: TRBV6-1
J: TRBJ1-2
size: -
D: -

CDR3: CASSERLNNEQFF
DNA: TGTGCCAGCAGCGAGAGACTAAACAATGAGCAGTTCTTC
V: TRBV11-3
J: TRBJ2-1
size: few
D: -

CDR3: CAGGSNNQPQHF
DNA: TGTGCGGGGGGGAGCAATAATCAGCCCCAGCATTTT
V: TRBV28
J: TRBJ1-5
size: -
D: -

CDR3: CASSATALPLNTEAFF
DNA: TGTGCCAGCAGCGCCACAGCTTTACCTTTGAACACTGAAGCTTTCTTT
V: TRBV9
J: TRBJ1-1
size: once
D: -

CDR3: CASSLGLVGSYEQYF
DNA: TGCGCCAGCAGCCTCGGACTAGTAGGATCCTACGAGCAGTACTTC
V: TRBV5-1
J: TRBJ2-7
size: -
D: TRBD2

CDR3: CASTGRGRDGYTF
DNA: TGTGCCAGTACTGGCAGGGGGCGCGATGGCTACACCTTC
V: TRBV19
J: TRBJ1-2
size: -
D: TRBD1

CDR3: CASSESPQGSYEQYF
DNA: TGCGCCAGCAGCGAAAGCCCGCAGGGCTCCTACGAGCAGTACTTC
V: TRBV4-1
J: TRBJ2-7
size: -
D: -

CDR3: CASSQDRRYEQYF
DNA: TGTGCCAGCAGCCAAGATAGGAGGTACGAGCAGTACTTC
V: TRBV4-2
J: TRBJ2-7
size: -
D: -

CDR3: CATSDGTSAYEQYF
DNA: TGTGCCACCAGTGACGGGACTAGTGCCTACGAGCAGTACTTC
V: TRBV24-1
J: TRBJ2-7
size: -
D: TRBD2

CDR3: CAWNGWNGDTQYF
DNA: TGTGCCTGGAACGGGTGGAACGGAGATACGCAGTATTTT
V: TRBV30
J: TRBJ2-3
size: once
D: -

CDR3: CATSDPGEGETQYF
DNA: TGTGCCACCAGTGACCCAGGGGAGGGCGAGACCCAGTACTTC
V: TRBV24-1
J: TRBJ2-5
size: -
D: -

CDR3: CASSFPLEGYTF
DNA: TGTGCCAGCAGCTTTCCCTTGGAGGGCTACACCTTC
V: TRBV5-4
J: TRBJ1-2
size: -
D: -

CDR3: CASSSAGTEAFF
DNA: TGTGCCAGCAGCTCCGCGGGCACTGAAGCTTTCTTT
V: TRBV7-9
J: TRBJ1-1
size: -
D: -

CDR3: CASSYRTAVTSVKHF
DNA: TGTGCCAGCAGTTATCGGACAGCAGTCACCTCGGTAAAGCATTTT
V: TRBV2
J: TRBJ1-5
size: -
D: -

CDR3: CASGPWGNTNTEAFF
DNA: TGTGCCAGCGGTCCTTGGGGCAACACTAACACTGAAGCTTTCTTT
V: TRBV27
J: TRBJ1-1
size: few
D: -

CDR3: CASRTAGQGNTIYF
DNA: TGTGCCAGCAGGACCGCGGGACAGGGAAACACCATATATTTT
V: TRBV28
J: TRBJ1-3
size: -
D: TRBD1